The next 26 T cell receptor beta chains were all read from a single sample in a study of T cell repertoires in cytomegalovirus infection. These receptors' targets are unknown. From the reads, TCRdb called clonotypes with MiXCR, one entry per CDR3 protein. The data contain 250,000 to 400,000 distinct CDR3 sequences, 20% to 25% of them singletons. This specimen was cultured PBMCs, taken from culture after CMV antigen stimulation. The receptors here all came from a human donor in good health (CMV status not recorded). Some clones in this sample may be carry-over from other donors' samples.

This clonotype was counted many times. The chain links TRBV11-2 to TRBJ2-3, with unresolved D. V was trimmed by 1 base and J by 5 bases, leaving 10 bases between them. This CDR3 comprises 14 residues. Germline-derived CDR1 and CDR2 are SGHAT and FQNNGV. The chain's CDR3 is CASSLGTLKDTQYF. CDR3 coding DNA: TGTGCCAGCAGCTTAGGTACACTGAAAGATACGCAGTATTTT.

This clonotype was detected only a few times. V and J are TRBV11-2 and TRBJ2-3; D perhaps matches TRBD2 (5 bases). Trimming removed 2 bases at V and 5 bases at J, with 17 bases between. This CDR3 is 16 amino acids long. Germline V gene sequence: CDR1 SGHAT, CDR2 FQNNGV. In DNA form, the CDR3 reads TGTGCCAGCAGCTTACGGGGTCGGTGGCAACGAGATACGCAGTATTTT. Amino acids: CASSLRGRWQRDTQYF.

The V gene is TRBV9, the J gene TRBJ1-5; D remains ambiguous. V lost 4 bases and J lost 2, with 13 bases in between. The length of the CDR3 is 15 residues. The V gene's germline CDR1 is SGDLS and CDR2 YYNGEE. The CDR3 sequence: CASSPGRGGNQPQHF. The DNA for the CDR3 is TGTGCCAGCAGCCCGGGGAGAGGTGGCAATCAGCCCCAGCATTTT.

The rearrangement joins TRBV28 to TRBJ2-1; 7 positions match TRBD2. CDR3 length equals 14 residues. The V and J ends lost 5 bases and 3 bases, in that order; junction bases with no gene match: 4. Germline V gene sequence: CDR1 MDHEN, CDR2 SYDVKM. This CDR3 reads CASSNRDYYNEQFF. The CDR3 DNA reads TGTGCCAGCAGTAACCGGGACTACTACAATGAGCAGTTCTTC.

The rearrangement uses TRBV6-2 or TRBV6-3 and TRBJ2-1, with a possible D match to TRBD2 (6 bases). Germline CDR1 and CDR2: MNHEY and SVGEGT. V was pared by 7 bases and J by 0 bases, with 13 bases between. This CDR3 region has 15 residues. DNA for the CDR3: TGTGCCAGCACCCCAGGAGGGGTCTCCTACAATGAGCAGTTCTTC. Translated: CASTPGGVSYNEQFF.

The V call is TRBV7-6, the J call TRBJ2-1, with TRBD2 matching 8 bases. There are 17 residues in the CDR3. Germline loops: CDR1 SGHVS, CDR2 FNYEAQ. Unmatched junction bases numbered 12, after V lost 6 bases and J lost 2 bases. CDR3 loop: CASSRPSGRSAYNEQFF. For the CDR3, the DNA is TGTGCCAGCAGTCGACCCAGCGGGAGATCGGCCTACAATGAGCAGTTCTTC.

This clonotype was counted ten times or more. The chain has TRBV7-2 and TRBJ2-1, with TRBD2 identical over 12 bases. Trimming took 7 bases from V and 7 from J; bases not matched to a gene: 8. From germline, CDR1 is SGHTA and CDR2 FQGNSA. The CDR3 has 15 residues. CDR3 bases: TGTGCCAGCACCAGGACTAGCGGGAAAGGGAATGAGCAGTTCTTC. Translating gives CASTRTSGKGNEQFF.

The chain recombines TRBV19 with TRBJ1-5; 7 bases are a match to TRBD1. There are 15 residues in the CDR3. Germline values: CDR1 LNHDA, CDR2 SQIVND (reference sequence). V gave up 5 bases and J gave up 1 base; unmatched junction bases: 5. The CDR3 here is CASSDLTGSNQPQHF. The CDR3 DNA follows: TGTGCCAGTAGTGACTTGACAGGGAGCAATCAGCCCCAGCATTTT.

This clonotype was seen a few times. This chain uses TRBV19 with TRBJ2-1; possibly TRBD1 for D (6 bases). Germline V gene data show CDR1 as LNHDA and CDR2 as SQIVND (reference sequence). This CDR3 comprises 15 residues. Trimming removed 4 bases at V and 4 bases at J, with 14 bases between. CDR3 region: CASSTTGHQYNEQFF. CDR3 in DNA: TGTGCCAGTAGTACAACGGGACACCAATACAATGAGCAGTTCTTC.

V is TRBV4-3 and J is TRBJ2-7; TRBD1 or TRBD2 may be the D gene (5 bases each). V lost 6 bases to trimming and J lost 3 bases, with 24 bases between them. Germline loops: CDR1 LGHNA, CDR2 YSLEER. CDR3 length equals 17 residues. CDR3 sequence: CASRPRPPGRPVYEQYF. The CDR3, as DNA: TGCGCCAGCAGACCACGTCCACCGGGACGTCCGGTCTACGAGCAGTACTTC.

The chain combines TRBV14 with TRBJ2-2; D is ambiguous. This CDR3 is 12 amino acids long. The V end was cut by 2 bases, the J end by 7 bases, with 5 bases between. CDR1 is SGHDN, CDR2 FVKESK, per germline. This CDR3 reads CASSQRVGELFF. The CDR3 coding sequence is TGTGCCAGCAGCCAACGGGTCGGGGAGCTGTTTTTT.

This chain uses TRBV12-3 or TRBV12-4 with TRBJ2-3, with D perhaps matching TRBD2 (6 bases). Trimming shortened V by 6 bases and J by 8 bases, and 9 bases separated the two germline ends. CDR3 length: 11 residues. CDR3 DNA sequence: TGTGCCAGCAGGGGAGGTGGTACGCAGTATTTT. It specifies CASRGGGTQYF.

The chain uses TRBV7-9 and TRBJ2-2; no reliable D call. Trimming removed 2 bases from V and 6 bases from J, with 7 bases in between. In germline, CDR1 is SEHNR, CDR2 FQNEAQ (reference sequence). The CDR3 sequence is 13 residues long. The CDR3: CASSLNDAGELFF. CDR3 DNA sequence: TGTGCCAGCAGCTTAAACGACGCCGGGGAGCTGTTTTTT.

This clonotype was found many times. This chain joins TRBV7-8 and TRBJ2-3; D not certain. This CDR3 region has 13 residues. The germline CDR1 and CDR2 sequences are SGHVS and FQNEAQ. Deletions cut 5 bases from V and 3 bases from J, with 9 bases between. CDR3 nucleotides: TGTGCCAGCAGCGATTTAAGGACAGATACGCAGTATTTT. Translation: CASSDLRTDTQYF.

This clonotype was counted only a few times. The V call is TRBV14, the J call TRBJ2-1; possible D gene TRBD2, 6 bases. Germline loops: CDR1 SGHDN, CDR2 FVKESK. The CDR3 is 16 residues long. The V gene lost 0 bases and the J gene lost 8 bases, with 17 bases spanning the gap. CDR3 sequence: CASSQDPGLRSYEQFF. The CDR3 DNA follows: TGTGCCAGCAGCCAAGACCCGGGACTGCGATCCTATGAGCAGTTCTTC.

The V gene is TRBV28, the J gene TRBJ2-2; possibly TRBD1 or TRBD2 for D (5 bases each). Trimming cost V 4 bases and J 2 bases, with 11 bases left between them. Germline CDR1 is MDHEN and CDR2 is SYDVKM. The CDR3 length is 15 residues. CDR3 nucleotide sequence: TGTGCCAGCAGTTCGTTGAGGGGAAACACCGGGGAGCTGTTTTTT. This encodes CASSSLRGNTGELFF.

The chain is built from TRBV19 and TRBJ2-7; tentatively, D is TRBD1 (6 bases). The V gene lost 1 base and the J gene lost 3 bases, with 10 bases spanning the gap. Germline CDR1 reads LNHDA; CDR2 reads SQIVND (reference sequence). The CDR3 is 14 amino acids. The CDR3 DNA sequence: TGTGCCAGTAGTATAGGTCCAGGGGACTACGAGCAGTACGTC. Its protein product is CASSIGPGDYEQYV.

The V call is TRBV20-1, the J call TRBJ2-5, with 12 bases identical to TRBD2. The CDR3 runs to 14 residues. Trimming cost V 3 bases and J 4 bases; bases outside gene matches: 3. Looked up from germline, CDR1 is DFQATT and CDR2 is SNEGSKA (reference sequence). The CDR3 loop reads CSARTSGRSETQYF. In nucleotides, the CDR3 is TGCAGTGCTAGGACTAGCGGGAGATCAGAGACCCAGTACTTC.

There are many counts of this clonotype. This rearrangement joins TRBV7-3 to TRBJ2-3; D is unclear. The germline gives CDR1 SGHTA, CDR2 FQGTGA. Trimming left V 1 base short and J 6 bases short, with 26 bases between. The CDR3 sequence is 19 residues long. This CDR3 reads CASSLIPPRAFPVGDTQYF. CDR3 DNA: TGTGCCAGCAGCTTAATCCCCCCGCGAGCGTTCCCGGTGGGGGATACGCAGTATTTT. The full variable domain, with the rest looked up from reference TRBV7-3 and TRBJ2-3, is GAGVSQTPSNKVTEKGKYVELRCDPISGHTALYWYRQSLGQGPEFLIYFQGTGAADDSGLPNDRFFAVRPEGSVSTLKIQRTERGDSAVYLCASSLIPPRAFPVGDTQYFGPGTRLTVL.

This clonotype occurred many times. The chain combines TRBV7-2 with TRBJ1-1, with 8 nucleotides matching TRBD1. V was clipped by 4 bases and J by 0 bases; unmatched bases: 4. Germline V gives CDR1 SGHTA, CDR2 FQGNSA. The CDR3 loop spans 15 amino acids. The CDR3 protein is CASSSQGALNTEAFF. The CDR3 DNA is TGTGCCAGCAGCTCCCAGGGGGCCTTGAACACTGAAGCTTTCTTT.

This clonotype was recorded at least ten times. V usage is TRBV19 and J usage is TRBJ2-7, with 7 bases fitting TRBD2. The CDR3 has 14 residues. From germline, CDR1 is LNHDA and CDR2 SQIVND (reference sequence). V trimming: 3 bases; J trimming: 3 bases; junction bases outside the gene matches: 5. CDR3 bases: TGTGCCAGTAGTATGGGGACTACCGTCTACGAGCAGTACTTC. Translating it yields CASSMGTTVYEQYF.

The rearrangement uses TRBV19 and TRBJ2-7; D is perhaps TRBD1 (5 bases). V shed 6 bases and J shed 1 base, with 10 bases lying between them. The CDR3 sequence is 13 residues long. The V gene's germline CDR1 is LNHDA and CDR2 SQIVND (reference sequence). The CDR3 DNA is TGTGCCAGTAGCCCTACAGGATCCTACGAGCAGTACGTC. It codes for CASSPTGSYEQYV.

DNA for the CDR3: TGTGCCAGCAGCGAGGGGATAGTAAACACTGAAGCTTTCTTT. Its protein is CASSEGIVNTEAFF. J is TRBJ1-1 and V is TRBV7-2; possible D gene TRBD1, 5 bases. Trimming pared 5 bases from V and 2 bases from J, leaving 12 bases between. Germline V CDR1 and CDR2: SGHTA, FQGNSA. The CDR3 extends over 14 amino acids.

This clonotype was observed a few times. The chain carries TRBV7-9 and TRBJ1-1; no definite D call. Germline CDR1 is SEHNR and CDR2 is FQNEAQ (reference sequence). CDR3 length: 13 amino acids. V shed 4 bases and J shed 5 bases, with 11 bases lying between them. CDR3 sequence: CASSSYFQTEAFF. The CDR3 DNA follows: TGTGCCAGCAGCTCCTACTTCCAGACTGAAGCTTTCTTT.

This clonotype has at least ten counts. The rearrangement joins TRBV7-8 to TRBJ2-1, with no clear D. Germline CDR1 and CDR2: SGHVS and FQNEAQ. CDR3 size: 17 residues. V was pared by 3 bases and J by 3 bases, with 18 bases between. The CDR3 sequence is CASSFVAAGEFYNEQFF. The CDR3 DNA reads as TGTGCCAGCAGCTTCGTCGCGGCAGGTGAATTCTACAATGAGCAGTTCTTC.

The count of this clonotype is one. The rearrangement links TRBV6-5 to TRBJ1-6; TRBD1 matches 8 bases. This CDR3 is built from 14 residues. Germline lookup yields CDR1 MNHEY and CDR2 SVGAGI. V was pared by 2 bases and J by 7 bases, with 1 base of the junction left unmatched. The CDR3 reads CASSYGQGNSPLHF. The CDR3 bases are TGTGCCAGCAGTTACGGACAGGGAAATTCACCCCTCCACTTT.